This is a list of T cell receptor beta chains from one sample in a study of blood T cell repertoires in COVID-19. The data were produced by immunoSEQ multiplex PCR, yet TCRdb's version contains in-frame clones alone and is incomplete. Of around 75,000 clones listed, approximately 90% are singletons. The material sequenced was peripheral blood. The receptor set was obtained from a man in his 60s with acute or convalescent COVID-19. Both conserved end residues are part of each CDR3. The order of the fields is clone size, D gene, J gene, V gene, CDR3 protein, CDR3 DNA. D genes are given only for firm matches. The size of a clone is reported for some rows only, either as once, few or many, or as a class for expanded clones.

NA | NA | TRBJ1-6 | TRBV6-5 | CASRAGSDNSPLHF | TGTGCCAGCAGGGCGGGTTCCGATAATTCACCCCTCCACTTT
NA | TRBD1 | TRBJ2-3 | TRBV6-6 | CASSPTGGRPRTDTQYF | TGTGCCAGCAGTCCGACAGGGGGAAGGCCCCGCACAGATACGCAGTATTTT
few | TRBD1 | TRBJ1-6 | TRBV7-3 | CASSLNRGDSPLHF | TGTGCCAGCAGCTTAAACAGGGGTGATTCACCCCTCCACTTT
NA | TRBD2 | TRBJ2-7 | TRBV24-1 | CATSDTGTSGKGRGEQYF | TGTGCCACCAGTGATACCGGGACTAGCGGGAAGGGACGTGGGGAGCAGTACTTC
NA | TRBD2 | TRBJ2-2 | TRBV11-3 | CASSPGLAGLGELFF | TGTGCCAGCAGTCCGGGACTAGCGGGATTGGGGGAGCTGTTTTTT
NA | TRBD2 | TRBJ2-3 | TRBV7-3 | CASSPGLAGLPSTDTQYF | TGTGCCAGCAGCCCCGGACTAGCGGGATTACCTAGCACAGATACGCAGTATTTT
once | NA | TRBJ1-1 | TRBV5-1 | CASSLGGIQNTEAFF | TGCGCCAGCAGCTTGGGAGGTATCCAAAACACTGAAGCTTTCTTT
NA | TRBD2 | TRBJ2-5 | TRBV11-3 | CASSRGTSPWETQYF | TGTGCCAGCAGCCGTGGGACTAGTCCTTGGGAGACCCAGTACTTC
NA | NA | TRBJ2-5 | TRBV7-2 | CASSPLGVAGETQYF | TGTGCCAGCAGCCCATTAGGGGTGGCCGGGGAGACCCAGTACTTC
NA | NA | TRBJ2-1 | TRBV19 | CASSIMQEQFF | TGTGCCAGTAGTATTATGCAGGAGCAGTTCTTC
NA | NA | TRBJ1-1 | TRBV3-1/TRBV3-2 | CASSLPGVSEAFF | TGTGCCAGCAGCCTCCCAGGGGTATCTGAAGCTTTCTTT
NA | NA | TRBJ1-1 | TRBV19 | CASKAGVMNTEAFF | TGTGCCAGTAAAGCAGGGGTGATGAACACTGAAGCTTTCTTT
NA | NA | TRBJ1-2 | TRBV19 | CASRSRDPNYGYTF | TGTGCCAGTAGGAGCAGGGATCCTAACTATGGCTACACCTTC
NA | TRBD1 | TRBJ1-2 | TRBV27 | CASRGTGPPANYGYTF | TGTGCCAGCAGAGGGACAGGGCCTCCTGCTAACTATGGCTACACCTTC
NA | NA | TRBJ2-1 | TRBV18 | CASSPLTGDEQFF | TGTGCCAGCTCACCCCTTACGGGAGACGAGCAGTTCTTC
NA | NA | TRBJ1-5 | TRBV7-9 | CASSPTGNQPQHF | TGTGCCAGCAGCCCCACAGGGAATCAGCCCCAGCATTTT
few | TRBD2 | TRBJ2-3 | TRBV5-1 | CASSFSGSTDTQYF | TGCGCCAGCAGCTTTAGCGGGAGCACAGATACGCAGTATTTT
NA | TRBD2 | TRBJ2-3 | TRBV5-6 | CASSLQFASGGTDTQYF | TGTGCCAGCAGCTTGCAATTCGCTAGCGGGGGCACAGATACGCAGTATTTT
NA | TRBD1 | TRBJ1-5 | TRBV18 | CASSLGTGGDQPQHF | TGTGCCAGCTCACTCGGGACAGGGGGCGATCAGCCCCAGCATTTT
NA | TRBD2 | TRBJ2-5 | TRBV19 | CASSSGTTQETQYF | TGTGCCAGTAGTTCCGGGACTACTCAAGAGACCCAGTACTTC
NA | NA | TRBJ2-1 | TRBV11-1 | CASSLWASWSYNEQFF | TGTGCCAGCAGCTTATGGGCTAGCTGGTCCTACAATGAGCAGTTCTTC
once | TRBD1 | TRBJ1-6 | TRBV5-1 | CASSETGGSGSPLHF | TGCGCCAGCAGCGAAACAGGGGGCAGCGGTTCACCCCTCCACTTT
NA | NA | TRBJ1-2 | TRBV7-9 | CASSREGHGYTF | TGTGCCAGCAGCCGGGAGGGCCATGGCTACACCTTC
NA | TRBD2 | TRBJ2-5 | TRBV5-1 | CASSLVVSGETQYF | TGCGCCAGCAGCTTGGTAGTTAGCGGGGAGACCCAGTACTTC
NA | TRBD1 | TRBJ1-2 | TRBV19 | CASRGDRTGGEGNYGYTF | TGTGCCAGTAGGGGGGATCGGACAGGGGGCGAAGGTAACTATGGCTACACCTTC
NA | NA | TRBJ1-4 | TRBV12-3/TRBV12-4 | CASSPTRTEKLFF | TGTGCCAGCAGTCCAACTCGGACAGAAAAACTGTTTTTT
NA | NA | TRBJ2-1 | TRBV6-1 | CASSELAGVDEQFF | TGTGCCAGCAGTGAACTCGCAGGGGTCGATGAGCAGTTCTTC
few | NA | TRBJ2-7 | TRBV7-6 | CASSLLGTPIYEQYF | TGTGCCAGCAGCCTCCTAGGGACACCCATCTACGAGCAGTACTTC
NA | NA | TRBJ1-5 | TRBV2 | CASTGGYASQPQHF | TGTGCCAGCACGGGAGGGTACGCCAGTCAGCCCCAGCATTTT
few | NA | TRBJ2-2 | TRBV5-1 | CASSLDSSTGELFF | TGCGCCAGCAGCTTGGATAGCAGCACCGGGGAGCTGTTTTTT
NA | NA | TRBJ2-1 | TRBV20-1 | CSASQQDYNEQFF | TGCAGTGCTAGTCAGCAGGACTACAATGAGCAGTTCTTC
NA | TRBD2 | TRBJ2-3 | TRBV6-4 | CASSDHFSGGAHTQYF | TGTGCCAGCAGTGACCACTTTAGCGGGGGGGCACATACGCAGTATTTT